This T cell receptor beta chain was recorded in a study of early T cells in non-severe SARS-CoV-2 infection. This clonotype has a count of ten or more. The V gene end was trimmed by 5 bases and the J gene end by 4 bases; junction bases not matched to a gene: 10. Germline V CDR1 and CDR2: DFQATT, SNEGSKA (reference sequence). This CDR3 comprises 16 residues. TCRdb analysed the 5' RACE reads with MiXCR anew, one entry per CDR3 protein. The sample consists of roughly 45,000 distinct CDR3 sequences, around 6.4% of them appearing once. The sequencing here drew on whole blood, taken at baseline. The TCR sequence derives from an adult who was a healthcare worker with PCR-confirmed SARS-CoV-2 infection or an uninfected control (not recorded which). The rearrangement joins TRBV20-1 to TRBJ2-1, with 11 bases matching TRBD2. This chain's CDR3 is CSAGGLAGQSYNEQFF. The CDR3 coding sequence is TGCAGTGCTGGCGGACTAGCGGGCCAATCATACAATGAGCAGTTCTTC.